Described below is a single T cell receptor beta chain sequence and its context. Its target is not known. Once obtained from cultured CD4+ T cells, the DNA was sequenced using the Oncomine TCR Beta short-read assay. TCRdb called the PCR reads again in MiXCR, with one record for every CDR3 protein. This table holds around 15,000 distinct CDR3 sequences, 55% to 75% found once. Indicated treatment: roughly 11-day PBMC culture with coronavirus spike peptide pools or control peptides (ViraFEST assay). This record belongs to a study of vaccination and CD4 T cells after COVID-19. This CDR3 spans 13 amino acids. Germline CDR1 SGHTA, CDR2 FQGNSA. Trimming cost V 4 bases and J 2 bases, with 6 bases left between them.

The sequence was obtained from a human donor who had recovered from COVID-19. The V call is TRBV7-2, the J call TRBJ1-3; D gene unclear. Sequenced sample: CD4+ T cells from blood, cultured in vitro. As DNA, the CDR3 is TGTGCCAGCAGCTCACGAGCTGGAAACACCATATATTTT. This gives the protein CASSSRAGNTIYF.